Below, 25 T cell receptor beta chains from the same sample are listed, as sequenced in a study of blood T cell repertoires in COVID-19. Assay: immunoSEQ multiplex PCR; the TCRdb copy retains only in-frame clones and omits some. The sample comprises approximately 46,000 clones, more than 80% of which are singletons, and roughly 6% rests with the top ten. Specimen: peripheral blood. The receptors were sampled from a man between 65 and 80 years old with active COVID-19.

The CDR3 sequence is CASSLDRPSVNEQFF. CDR3 nucleotides: TGCGCCAGCAGCTTGGACAGGCCCTCAGTGAATGAGCAGTTCTTC. This rearrangement joins TRBV5-1 to TRBJ2-1; D might be TRBD1 (5 bases). Germline values: CDR1 SGHRS, CDR2 YFSETQ. Trimming cost V 0 bases and J 7 bases, with 14 bases left between them. This CDR3 has 15 residues. Drawing the rest from reference TRBV5-1 and TRBJ2-1, the complete variable domain is KAGVTQTPRYLIKTRGQQVTLSCSPISGHRSVSWYQQTPGQGLQFLFEYFSETQRNKGNFPGRFSGRQFSNSRSEMNVSTLELGDSALYLCASSLDRPSVNEQFFGPGTRLTVL.

The chain uses TRBV5-6 and TRBJ2-1; D unclear. Germline V lookup: CDR1 SGHDT, CDR2 YYEEEE. This CDR3 region has 14 residues. Trimming left V 4 bases short and J 10 bases short, with 18 bases between. This CDR3 reads CASSLRGAVLEQFF. The DNA of the CDR3 is TGTGCCAGCAGCCTACGCGGCGCTGTATTAGAGCAGTTCTTC.

The chain recombines TRBV7-9 with TRBJ2-5; a weak D match, TRBD2 (5 bases). This CDR3 region has 12 residues. Germline assignment: CDR1 SEHNR and CDR2 FQNEAQ (reference sequence). Trimming shortened V by 6 bases and J by 5 bases, and 10 bases separated the two germline ends. This CDR3 is CASSPGVETQYF. The CDR3 DNA follows: TGTGCCAGCAGTCCCGGGGTTGAGACCCAGTACTTC.

The chain joins TRBV5-4 to TRBJ1-2; 8 bases agree with TRBD1. The CDR3 runs 15 residues. Germline V gene lookup returns CDR1 SGHNT and CDR2 YYREEE (reference sequence). The J segment lost 3 bases and the V segment lost 5 bases, leaving 9 bases of the junction unmatched. CDR3 DNA: TGTGCCAGCAGAATTGGACAGGGATGGGACTATGGCTACACCTTC. This sequence encodes CASRIGQGWDYGYTF.

The rearrangement uses TRBV6-5 and TRBJ1-6; a weak D match, TRBD1 (6 bases). The V and J ends lost 6 bases and 11 bases respectively, with 17 bases between them. CDR1 and CDR2 from the germline V gene are MNHEY and SVGAGI. This CDR3 spans 14 amino acids. Here the CDR3 DNA reads TGTGCCAGCAGAGAGACAGGTCCAGGGGCACCCCTCCACTTT. It translates to CASRETGPGAPLHF.

In its sample, this clone is medium-sized. This chain links TRBV4-2 with TRBJ2-1, with TRBD2 matching 7 bases. J lost 4 bases, V lost 3 bases, and 9 bases had no gene match. Germline values: CDR1 LGHNA, CDR2 YNFKEQ. CDR3 length: 16 amino acids. CDR3 amino acids: CASSHETSSLYNEQFF. As DNA, the CDR3 is TGTGCCAGCAGCCATGAGACTAGCAGTTTATACAATGAGCAGTTCTTC.

The V call is TRBV27, the J call TRBJ2-3; D is unresolved. The germline CDR1 and CDR2 sequences are MNHEY and SMNVEV (reference sequence). The CDR3 contains 18 residues. Trimming took 2 bases from V and 2 from J, leaving 20 bases between them. Written as DNA, the CDR3 is TGTGCCAGCAGTTTAATTAGTCCCCTCACCGCAATCACAGATACGCAGTATTTT. It translates to CASSLISPLTAITDTQYF.

The chain links TRBV5-4 to TRBJ2-3, with TRBD2 matching 12 bases. Germline CDR1 is SGHNT and CDR2 is YYREEE (reference sequence). This CDR3 spans 18 amino acids. Trimming removed 5 bases from V and 4 bases from J; junction bases left unmatched: 14. As DNA, the CDR3 is TGTGCCAGCAGGGACCGCGCGTCTAGCGGGGGGGCCCCAGATACGCAGTATTTT. Protein product: CASRDRASSGGAPDTQYF.

V and J are TRBV2 and TRBJ1-1, with D unclear. Looked up from germline, CDR1 is SNHLY and CDR2 is FYNNEI. This CDR3 is built from 12 residues. V was cut by 4 bases and J by 7 bases, with 10 bases left in between. This chain's CDR3 is CASSGSAGEAFF. Here the CDR3 DNA reads TGTGCCAGCAGTGGTTCGGCAGGTGAAGCTTTCTTT.

This rearrangement joins TRBV4-1 to TRBJ1-4; the D is unclear. CDR1 is MGHRA, CDR2 YSYEKL, per germline. This CDR3 region has 16 residues. Trimming shortened V by 0 bases and J by 0 bases, and 8 bases separated the two germline ends. Here the CDR3 reads CASSQDHGSTNEKLFF. CDR3 nucleotide sequence: TGCGCCAGCAGCCAAGACCACGGGTCAACTAATGAAAAACTGTTTTTT.

The V and J genes are TRBV3-1 (or the pseudogene TRBV3-2) and TRBJ1-3, with D maybe TRBD1 (6 bases). The length of the CDR3 is 19 residues. Per the germline V gene, CDR1 is LGHDT and CDR2 is YNNKEL (reference sequence). V was trimmed by 0 bases and J by 3 bases, leaving 21 bases between them. The CDR3 spells CASSQEGGQSSSFGNTIYF. As DNA, the CDR3 is TGTGCCAGCAGCCAAGAGGGTGGACAGTCTTCGTCCTTTGGAAACACCATATATTTT.

This clone was counted a few times. DNA of the CDR3: TGTGCCTGGACCCGGACTAGCCCCTTTGAGCAGTACTTC. Translating it yields CAWTRTSPFEQYF. The chain joins TRBV30 to TRBJ2-7, with 8 nucleotides matching TRBD2. The CDR3 covers 13 residues. Per the germline V gene, CDR1 is GTSNPN and CDR2 is SVGIG (reference sequence). The V and J ends lost 4 bases and 7 bases, in that order; junction bases with no gene match: 9.

The chain carries TRBV12-3 or TRBV12-4 and TRBJ1-2; a weak D match, TRBD1 (6 bases). The CDR3 extends over 13 amino acids. Trimming removed 5 bases at V and 8 bases at J, with 15 bases between. CDR3 bases: TGTGCCAGCAGTCAAGGGGGGGTAGGGGGCTACACCTTC. Encoded protein: CASSQGGVGGYTF.

The J gene is TRBJ1-6, the V gene TRBV28; tentative D call: TRBD1 (5 bases). The germline gives CDR1 MDHEN, CDR2 SYDVKM. This CDR3 has 14 residues. V gave up 5 bases and J gave up 7 bases, with 12 bases separating them. CDR3 in amino acids: CASSPHSGNSPLHF. The CDR3 nucleotides read TGTGCCAGCAGTCCACACTCAGGGAATTCACCCCTCCACTTT.

V and J are TRBV3-1 (or the pseudogene TRBV3-2) and TRBJ1-1, with D perhaps matching TRBD1 (5 bases). This CDR3 has 15 residues. Germline V gene lookup returns CDR1 LGHDT and CDR2 YNNKEL (reference sequence). Trimming stripped 4 bases from V and 1 base from J, with 13 bases between. In nucleotides, the CDR3 is TGTGCCAGCAGCCTTTGGGGGGGTGGGAACACTGAAGCTTTCTTT. It specifies CASSLWGGGNTEAFF.

This clone has more than one count but fewer than ten. The gene calls are TRBV4-2 and TRBJ2-7, with 8 bases lining up with TRBD1. V lost 2 bases and J lost 6; bases outside the gene matches: 12. The germline V gene encodes CDR1 LGHNA and CDR2 YNFKEQ. The CDR3 consists of 16 residues. CDR3 amino acids: CASSQMLGQGASEQYF. CDR3 in DNA: TGTGCCAGCAGCCAAATGTTAGGACAGGGAGCCTCCGAGCAGTACTTC.

This chain uses TRBV6-1 with TRBJ1-2, with 7 bases aligning to TRBD1. The V and J ends lost 1 base and 7 bases, in that order; junction bases with no gene match: 6. This CDR3 is 14 amino acids long. Germline CDR1 MNHNS, CDR2 SASEGT. CDR3 coding DNA: TGTGCCAGCAGTGAAGTGGCAGGGGGTTTTGGCTACACCTTC. Protein product: CASSEVAGGFGYTF.

In this sample, this clone turned up once. The chain combines TRBV3-1 (or the pseudogene TRBV3-2) with TRBJ1-6; no firm D call. CDR3 length: 17 amino acids. Germline V gene data show CDR1 as LGHDT and CDR2 as YNNKEL (reference sequence). V lost 4 bases and J lost 0, with 13 bases in between. The DNA of the CDR3 is TGTGCCAGCAGCCCCTATCAATCGAGCTCCTATAATTCACCCCTCCACTTT. Translated: CASSPYQSSSYNSPLHF.

V gene TRBV6-6 combines with J gene TRBJ1-1; tentative D call: TRBD1 (5 bases). The CDR3 loop spans 13 amino acids. Trimming took off 2 bases at V and 7 bases at J, with 11 bases between the two ends. Germline loops: CDR1 MNHNY, CDR2 SVGAGI (reference sequence). CDR3 protein: CASSYGGWGEAFF. CDR3 sequence (DNA): TGTGCCAGCAGTTACGGGGGGTGGGGTGAAGCTTTCTTT.

The CDR3 DNA is TGTGCCAGTAGTAAACTGGGACAGGGAGGCAATCAGCCCCAGCATTTT. This gives the protein CASSKLGQGGNQPQHF. The chain couples TRBV19 to TRBJ1-5, with TRBD1 matching 9 bases. The V gene end was trimmed by 4 bases and the J gene end by 2 bases; junction bases not matched to a gene: 6. CDR1 is LNHDA and CDR2 is SQIVND in the germline V gene (reference sequence). This CDR3 has 16 residues.

This CDR3 reads CASSLNVNEQFF. The CDR3 nucleotides are TGTGCCAGCAGTTTAAATGTAAATGAGCAGTTCTTC. This chain connects TRBV12-3 or TRBV12-4 to TRBJ2-1; D is unclear. The CDR3 totals 12 residues. V lost 2 bases to trimming and J lost 7 bases, with 6 bases between them.

DNA of the CDR3: TGTGCCAGCAGCCCACAGGGTTCTGGAAACACCATATATTTT. This encodes CASSPQGSGNTIYF. The chain carries TRBV9 and TRBJ1-3; TRBD1 is a possible D gene (6 bases). The germline V gene has CDR1 SGDLS and CDR2 YYNGEE. The CDR3 runs to 14 residues. V shed 4 bases and J shed 1 base, with 9 bases lying between them.

The J gene is TRBJ2-7, the V gene TRBV27, with TRBD2 identical over 8 bases. The CDR3 covers 13 residues. V shed 5 bases, J shed 10 bases, and the junction held 10 bases outside the gene matches. The germline V gene has CDR1 MNHEY and CDR2 SMNVEV (reference sequence). CDR3 in DNA: TGTGCCAGCAGTCAGCCGGGACTAGGTTTTCAGTACTTC. Amino acid sequence: CASSQPGLGFQYF.

The chain has TRBV6-4 and TRBJ2-3; perhaps TRBD2 as D (6 bases). V gave up 5 bases and J gave up 7 bases, with 13 bases separating them. The germline CDR1 and CDR2 sequences are MRHNA and SNTAGT. This CDR3 comprises 13 residues. CDR3 in amino acids: CASSRDSSNTQYF. In DNA, the CDR3 is TGTGCCAGCAGTCGGGACTCCTCCAATACGCAGTATTTT.

The chain is built from TRBV25-1 and TRBJ1-6; 7 bases map to TRBD1. Trimming cost V 6 bases and J 5 bases; bases outside gene matches: 10. CDR1 and CDR2 from the germline V gene are MGHDK and SYGVNS. The CDR3 spans 16 residues. CDR3 bases: TGTGCCAGCAGGAGACAGGGTCGGAAGAATAATTCACCCCTCCACTTT. Translated, it gives CASRRQGRKNNSPLHF.